The sequence of this T cell receptor (beta chain) was determined in a study of cytomegalovirus exposure and HLA in healthy donors. Study-level points and caveats: Later analysis suggested most CMV-associated TCR beta chains were HLA-restricted. Immune exposure data for these donors was limited to CMV serostatus. Other equally common chains were less clonally expanded than HLA-associated TCR beta chains, a later analysis showed. The authors assumed roughly uniform sequencing depth across donors for presence/absence analyses.

The CDR3 covers 15 residues. V lost 1 base, J lost 1 base, and 10 bases lay in between. From germline, CDR1 is SGHAT and CDR2 FQNNGV. In the case of this clone: No antigen is known for it.

The PCR had 60 Vbeta and 13 Jbeta primers. Some clones are missing from TCRdb's copy, which holds only in-frame ones; the method was immunoSEQ multiplex PCR. The table lists around 170,000 clones, around 78% of them singletons. The rearrangement uses TRBV11-2 and TRBJ2-5; perhaps TRBD2 as D (5 bases). This TCR was recovered from a man aged 40-50 years in good health and CMV-seronegative. Material: PBMCs. CDR3 sequence reads: CASSLGGSVQETQYF. The CDR3 DNA is TGTGCCAGCAGCTTAGGAGGGTCGGTCCAAGAGACCCAGTACTTC.